Listed below are T cell receptor beta chains from one sample, sequenced in a study of blood T cell repertoires in COVID-19. This table comes from immunoSEQ multiplex PCR, and its TCRdb copy is limited to in-frame clones, with some not included. The sample has 130,000 to 150,000 clones, around nine tenths seen once. The specimen was peripheral blood. These receptors all stem from a woman aged 40-49 years with acute or convalescent COVID-19. CDR3s include the opening cysteine and the closing phenylalanine or tryptophan. A D gene is named only where the DNA matches it firmly. The size of a clone is reported for some rows only, either as once, few or many, or as a class for expanded clones.

size: -
D: -
J: TRBJ2-3
V: TRBV15
length: 16
CDR3: CATSRPAETSTDTQYF
DNA: TGTGCCACCAGCAGACCAGCGGAGACTAGCACAGATACGCAGTATTTT

size: -
D: -
J: TRBJ1-1
V: TRBV5-1
length: 13
CDR3: CASSEYRDTEAFF
DNA: TGCGCCAGCAGCGAATACAGGGACACTGAAGCTTTCTTT

size: once
D: -
J: TRBJ1-5
V: TRBV4-1
length: 16
CDR3: CASSQIRQGPNQPQHF
DNA: TGCGCCAGCAGCCAAATAAGGCAGGGGCCCAATCAGCCCCAGCATTTT

size: -
D: TRBD1
J: TRBJ2-3
V: TRBV28
length: 17
CDR3: CASSFLTGGRGTDTQYF
DNA: TGTGCCAGCAGTTTCCTGACAGGGGGAAGAGGCACAGATACGCAGTATTTT

size: few
D: TRBD1
J: TRBJ1-1
V: TRBV30
length: 15
CDR3: CAWSPGQGMNTEAFF
DNA: TGTGCCTGGAGCCCGGGACAGGGGATGAACACTGAAGCTTTCTTT

size: -
D: -
J: TRBJ2-7
V: TRBV9
length: 13
CDR3: CASSPTRVGEQYF
DNA: TGTGCCAGCAGCCCTACTAGGGTCGGAGAGCAGTACTTC

size: -
D: TRBD1
J: TRBJ1-2
V: TRBV7-9
length: 15
CDR3: CASSRTRDSNYGYTF
DNA: TGTGCCAGCAGTCGCACCCGGGACAGTAACTATGGCTACACCTTC

size: -
D: TRBD2
J: TRBJ2-1
V: TRBV7-2
length: 17
CDR3: CASSSLAGTPKGNEQFF
DNA: TGTGCCAGCAGCTCCTTAGCGGGAACCCCGAAAGGGAATGAGCAGTTCTTC

size: few
D: -
J: TRBJ1-5
V: TRBV30
length: 14
CDR3: CAWTNGGVGQPQHF
DNA: TGTGCCTGGACAAACGGGGGGGTAGGACAGCCCCAGCATTTT

size: -
D: -
J: TRBJ1-5
V: TRBV12-5
length: 19
CDR3: CASGTKTGLGSRSNQPQHF
DNA: TGTGCTAGTGGTACGAAAACGGGATTAGGATCTCGTAGCAATCAGCCCCAGCATTTT

size: -
D: -
J: TRBJ2-3
V: TRBV6-5
length: 15
CDR3: CASSLGGLGTDTQYF
DNA: TGTGCCAGCAGTCTGGGCGGGCTGGGTACAGATACGCAGTATTTT

size: few
D: -
J: TRBJ1-2
V: TRBV4-1
length: 15
CDR3: CASSQENRQSYGYTF
DNA: TGCGCCAGCAGCCAAGAAAATCGACAGAGCTATGGCTACACCTTC